What follows are 26 T cell receptor beta chains derived from one specimen sequenced in a study of CD8 T cells in Susac syndrome. RNA in amounts of about 0.5 to 1 ug was reverse transcribed with random hexamers. MiXCR was run by TCRdb on the immunoSEQ multiplex PCR reads, yielding one entry per CDR3 protein. The sample lists around 270,000 distinct CDR3 sequences; 85% were seen once. The specimen sequenced was CD8+ T cells from PBMCs. The receptors were gathered from a human donor with multiple sclerosis.

The chain joins TRBV24-1 to TRBJ2-2; D ambiguous. The germline V gene encodes CDR1 KGHDR and CDR2 SFDVKD. This CDR3 region has 15 residues. V lost 0 bases to trimming and J lost 4 bases, with 8 bases between them. This CDR3 reads CATSDLQTATGELFF. CDR3 nucleotides: TGTGCCACCAGTGATTTGCAAACAGCCACCGGGGAGCTGTTTTTT.

This clonotype is a singleton in its sample. The rearrangement uses TRBV7-9 and TRBJ1-5, with unresolved D. The CDR3 runs to 16 residues. Germline V gives CDR1 SEHNR, CDR2 FQNEAQ (reference sequence). Trimming cost V 1 base and J 0 bases, with 10 bases left between them. The CDR3 bases are TGTGCCAGCAGCTTAGAGGCCGTACATAGCAATCAGCCCCAGCATTTT. As protein: CASSLEAVHSNQPQHF.

This sequence joins TRBV13 and TRBJ2-5; 7 nucleotides match TRBD2. Germline CDR1 and CDR2: PRHDT and FYEKMQ (reference sequence). The CDR3 covers 16 residues. J lost 3 bases, V lost 3 bases, and 10 bases had no gene match. As DNA, the CDR3 is TGTGCCAGCAGCTTCAGGCGTCTAGCGGCTAAAGAGACCCAGTACTTC. Translated: CASSFRRLAAKETQYF.

The J gene is TRBJ1-1, the V gene TRBV20-1; D is ambiguous. The CDR3 extends over 12 amino acids. Trimming cost V 5 bases and J 0 bases, with 7 bases left between them. The germline gives CDR1 DFQATT, CDR2 SNEGSKA (reference sequence). For the CDR3, the DNA is TGCAGTGCTGCTACAGTGAACACTGAAGCTTTCTTT. It translates to CSAATVNTEAFF.

The CDR3: CASSLGDSGLLGYTF. In nucleotides, the CDR3 is TGTGCCAGCAGCTTGGGAGATTCAGGATTACTTGGCTACACCTTC. The V and J genes are TRBV5-6 and TRBJ1-2; unclear D gene. CDR1 is SGHDT, CDR2 YYEEEE, per germline. The V and J ends lost 0 bases and 7 bases respectively, with 16 bases between them. The CDR3 extends over 15 amino acids.

This chain links TRBV13 with TRBJ1-2; a weak D match, TRBD1 (5 bases). Deletions cut 7 bases from V and 7 bases from J, with 19 bases between. The CDR3 sequence is 14 residues long. Looked up from germline, CDR1 is PRHDT and CDR2 is FYEKMQ (reference sequence). The CDR3, as DNA: TGTGCCAGCACCGTATTGGGGAGGGGCGGTGGCTACACCTTC. It is translated as CASTVLGRGGGYTF.

The chain is built from TRBV5-6 and TRBJ1-1; D uncertain. Trimming left V 3 bases short and J 0 bases short, with 15 bases between. Germline CDR1 SGHDT, CDR2 YYEEEE. This CDR3 contains 16 residues. The DNA of the CDR3 is TGTGCCAGCAGCTCCTCCCAGGACTTCTTGAACACTGAAGCTTTCTTT. This codes for CASSSSQDFLNTEAFF.

The chain carries TRBV6-5 and TRBJ2-7; 8 bases are shared with TRBD2. The CDR3 is 14 amino acids. V lost 8 bases, J lost 2 bases, and 8 bases stayed unmatched. Germline V CDR1 and CDR2: MNHEY, SVGAGI. CDR3: CASGGGQGAYEQYF. DNA for the CDR3: TGTGCCAGCGGCGGGGGGCAAGGGGCCTACGAGCAGTACTTC.

The V and J genes are TRBV28 and TRBJ2-1; D remains ambiguous. Germline-derived CDR1 and CDR2 are MDHEN and SYDVKM. The CDR3 extends over 13 amino acids. V gave up 3 bases and J gave up 4 bases, with 7 bases separating them. Written as DNA, the CDR3 is TGTGCCAGCAGTTTCTGGGTTTACAATGAGCAGTTCTTC. Protein: CASSFWVYNEQFF.

The chain links TRBV10-1 to TRBJ2-7, with TRBD2 identical over 7 bases. In germline, CDR1 is WNHNN, CDR2 SYGVQD (reference sequence). The CDR3 has 13 residues. V dropped 2 bases and J dropped 4; count of bases not matched to a gene: 2. DNA for the CDR3: TGCGCCAGCAGTGAGGGACTAGAATACGAGCAGTACTTC. It codes for CASSEGLEYEQYF.

The chain carries TRBV25-1 and TRBJ1-6; a weak D match, TRBD1 (5 bases). Germline-derived CDR1 and CDR2 are MGHDK and SYGVNS. V shed 8 bases and J shed 4 bases, with 12 bases lying between them. The CDR3 is 14 residues long. The CDR3 DNA follows: TGTGCCAGCCGGGCGGGGGATTATAATTCACCCCTCCACTTT. Translation: CASRAGDYNSPLHF.

CDR3 sequence (DNA): TGTGCCAGTAGTATGTCTGGGGGCAAGGACGAGCAGTACTTC. As protein: CASSMSGGKDEQYF. This chain joins TRBV19 and TRBJ2-7; tentative D call: TRBD1 (6 bases). Trimming removed 3 bases at V and 5 bases at J, with 14 bases between. Germline CDR1 is LNHDA and CDR2 is SQIVND (reference sequence). The CDR3 spans 14 residues.

The V gene is TRBV9, the J gene TRBJ2-3; D gene ambiguous. Between the trimmed V and J ends, which lost 0 bases and 3 bases, there was a span of 17 bases. There are 17 residues in the CDR3. The germline V gene encodes CDR1 SGDLS and CDR2 YYNGEE. As DNA, the CDR3 is TGTGCCAGCAGCGTAGCGAAGAGTGGGCCTAGGACAGATACGCAGTATTTT. It specifies CASSVAKSGPRTDTQYF.

The chain couples TRBV2 to TRBJ2-5; no clear D. Deletions cut 7 bases from V and 4 bases from J, with 19 bases between. Germline values: CDR1 SNHLY, CDR2 FYNNEI. The CDR3 runs to 15 residues. CDR3 bases: TGTGCCAGCACCGTCGGGCCCCCCATCCGAGAGACCCAGTACTTC. Translated, it gives CASTVGPPIRETQYF.

The V gene is TRBV9, the J gene TRBJ2-1; D is unresolved. CDR3 length equals 16 residues. Germline V gene sequence: CDR1 SGDLS, CDR2 YYNGEE. Trimming shortened V by 4 bases and J by 0 bases, and 14 bases separated the two germline ends. The CDR3 reads CASSPQTPSSYNEQFF. In nucleotides, the CDR3 is TGTGCCAGCAGCCCCCAGACACCGAGCTCCTACAATGAGCAGTTCTTC.

J is TRBJ2-2 and V is TRBV28; tentative D call: TRBD2 (5 bases). In germline, CDR1 is MDHEN, CDR2 SYDVKM. V lost 5 bases, J lost 4 bases, and 11 bases lay in between. The CDR3 contains 14 residues. In DNA, the CDR3 is TGTGCCAGCAGTATCCGGGAATTCACCGGGGAGCTGTTTTTT. Translating gives CASSIREFTGELFF. The whole variable domain, filled in from reference TRBV28 and TRBJ2-2, reads DVKVTQSSRYLVKRTGEKVFLECVQDMDHENMFWYRQDPGLGLRLIYFSYDVKMKEKGDIPEGYSVSREKKERFSLILESASTNQTSMYLCASSIREFTGELFFGEGSRLTVL.

This clonotype was counted once. The genes are TRBV4-3 and TRBJ2-7, with D unclear. The CDR3 is 15 amino acids. The germline V gene encodes CDR1 LGHNA and CDR2 YSLEER. V shed 0 bases and J shed 1 base, with 10 bases lying between them. CDR3 sequence: CASSQDRHSSYEQYF. The CDR3 DNA reads as TGCGCCAGCAGCCAAGATAGGCACAGTTCCTACGAGCAGTACTTC.

This clonotype was counted once. The chain has TRBV6-5 and TRBJ1-4, with TRBD1 as a possible D gene (5 bases). The CDR3 runs to 14 residues. Per germline, CDR1 MNHEY and CDR2 SVGAGI. Trimming took off 8 bases at V and 4 bases at J, with 14 bases between the two ends. The CDR3 sequence is CASRSRGVNEKLFF. The CDR3 DNA reads TGTGCCAGCCGATCACGAGGGGTTAATGAAAAACTGTTTTTT.

The chain has TRBV19 and TRBJ1-5; weak D call: TRBD1 (5 bases). Per the germline V gene, CDR1 is LNHDA and CDR2 is SQIVND (reference sequence). The CDR3 contains 13 residues. V lost 1 base to trimming and J lost 13 bases, with 14 bases between them. The CDR3 spells CASSIVGGTDQHF. CDR3 coding DNA: TGTGCCAGTAGTATAGTGGGGGGGACCGATCAGCATTTT.

The chain joins TRBV19 to TRBJ2-7; D unresolved. The CDR3 totals 14 residues. V dropped 1 base and J dropped 2 bases, with 9 bases sitting between them. CDR1 LNHDA and CDR2 SQIVND come from the germline V gene (reference sequence). The CDR3 loop reads CASSIARTAYEQYF. The CDR3 DNA reads as TGTGCCAGTAGTATAGCGCGGACGGCCTACGAGCAGTACTTC.

V is TRBV10-2 and J is TRBJ2-1; the D is unclear. The CDR3 covers 14 residues. The germline V gene has CDR1 WSHSY and CDR2 SAAADI. V lost 6 bases to trimming and J lost 4 bases, with 13 bases between them. CDR3 sequence reads: CASSPLPAYNEQFF. In DNA, the CDR3 is TGCGCCAGCAGCCCCCTCCCCGCGTACAATGAGCAGTTCTTC.

This clonotype occurred once. This chain connects TRBV10-2 to TRBJ2-3, with 10 positions matching TRBD2. V was clipped by 2 bases and J by 1 base; unmatched bases: 6. CDR1 WSHSY and CDR2 SAAADI come from the germline V gene. The CDR3 has 17 amino acids. CDR3 nucleotides: TGCGCCAGCAGTGAGGTGACTAGCGGGCGCCGCACAGATACGCAGTATTTT. The encoded protein is CASSEVTSGRRTDTQYF.

The chain couples TRBV2 to TRBJ2-1, with D perhaps TRBD2 (5 bases). The CDR3 loop spans 14 amino acids. Germline V CDR1 and CDR2: SNHLY, FYNNEI. Trimming took off 0 bases at V and 2 bases at J, with 5 bases between the two ends. The CDR3 reads CASSEAGAYNEQFF. The CDR3 DNA reads as TGTGCCAGCAGTGAAGCGGGAGCCTACAATGAGCAGTTCTTC.

V is TRBV20-1 and J is TRBJ1-3; unclear D gene. Germline V lookup: CDR1 DFQATT, CDR2 SNEGSKA (reference sequence). CDR3 size: 14 residues. Trimming removed 6 bases at V and 3 bases at J, with 15 bases between. The DNA of the CDR3 is TGCAGTGCCGACGCCGAGGAGCTTGGAAACACCATATATTTT. Its protein is CSADAEELGNTIYF.

The chain uses TRBV4-1 and TRBJ1-2, with D perhaps matching TRBD1 (5 bases). CDR1 MGHRA and CDR2 YSYEKL come from the germline V gene. This CDR3 region has 16 residues. Between the trimmed V and J ends, which lost 0 bases and 8 bases, there was a span of 19 bases. CDR3 in DNA: TGCGCCAGCAGCCAAGATGTGGTCCAGGGAGGTCGGGGCTACACCTTC. Its translation is CASSQDVVQGGRGYTF.

This chain joins TRBV9 and TRBJ1-3, with a possible D match to TRBD1 (5 bases). The V and J ends lost 0 bases and 2 bases respectively, with 9 bases between them. CDR1 is SGDLS, CDR2 YYNGEE, per germline. There are 15 residues in the CDR3. DNA of the CDR3: TGTGCCAGCAGCGTAGCCGGGGGGGCTGGAAACACCATATATTTT. Residues: CASSVAGGAGNTIYF.